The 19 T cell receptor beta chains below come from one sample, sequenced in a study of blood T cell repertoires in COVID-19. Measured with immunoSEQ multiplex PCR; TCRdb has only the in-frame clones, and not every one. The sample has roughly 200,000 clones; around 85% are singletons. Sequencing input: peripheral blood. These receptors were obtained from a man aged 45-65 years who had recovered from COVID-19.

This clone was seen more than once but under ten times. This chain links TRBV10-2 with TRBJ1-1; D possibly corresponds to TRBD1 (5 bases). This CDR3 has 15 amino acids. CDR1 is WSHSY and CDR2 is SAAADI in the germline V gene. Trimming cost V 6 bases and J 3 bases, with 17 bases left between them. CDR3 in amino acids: CASSPFQGRDTEAFF. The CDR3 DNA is TGCGCCAGCAGCCCCTTCCAGGGTAGGGACACTGAAGCTTTCTTT.

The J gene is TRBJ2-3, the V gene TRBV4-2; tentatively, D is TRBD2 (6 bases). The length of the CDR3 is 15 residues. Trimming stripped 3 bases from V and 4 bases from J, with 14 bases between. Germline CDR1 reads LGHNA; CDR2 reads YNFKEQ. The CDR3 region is CASSQTVSGADTQYF. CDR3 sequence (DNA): TGTGCCAGCAGCCAGACCGTCTCGGGAGCAGATACGCAGTATTTT.

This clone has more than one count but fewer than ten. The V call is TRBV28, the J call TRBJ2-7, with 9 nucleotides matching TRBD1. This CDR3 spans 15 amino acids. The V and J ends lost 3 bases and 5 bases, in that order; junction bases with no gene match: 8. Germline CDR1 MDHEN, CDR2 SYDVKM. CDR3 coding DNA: TGTGCCAGCAGTTTTATGGACAGGGGTATGCACGAGCAGTACTTC. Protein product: CASSFMDRGMHEQYF.

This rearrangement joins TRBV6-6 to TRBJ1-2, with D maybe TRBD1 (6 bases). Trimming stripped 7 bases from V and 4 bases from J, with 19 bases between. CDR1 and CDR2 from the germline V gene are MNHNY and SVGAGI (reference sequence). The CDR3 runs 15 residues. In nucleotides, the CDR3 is TGTGCCAGCATTAAATTACAGGGAAGAGGCTATGGCTACACCTTC. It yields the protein CASIKLQGRGYGYTF.

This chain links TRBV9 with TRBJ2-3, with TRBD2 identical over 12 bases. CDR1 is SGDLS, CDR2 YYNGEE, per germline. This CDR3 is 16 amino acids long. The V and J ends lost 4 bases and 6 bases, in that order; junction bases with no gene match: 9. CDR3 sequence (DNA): TGTGCCAGCAGCCCCCTAGCGGGAGGGCCCGTTGATACGCAGTATTTT. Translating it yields CASSPLAGGPVDTQYF.

The CDR3 region is CASSLLSSSSEQFF. CDR3 nucleotide sequence: TGTGCCAGCAGCTTACTCAGTTCATCAAGTGAGCAGTTCTTC. V gene TRBV7-3 combines with J gene TRBJ2-1, with D uncertain. Germline lookup yields CDR1 SGHTA and CDR2 FQGTGA. This CDR3 is 14 amino acids long. V dropped 2 bases and J dropped 9 bases, with 14 bases sitting between them.

CDR3 region: CASRTTGGPGYTF. The DNA for the CDR3 is TGTGCCAGTAGGACTACAGGGGGGCCTGGCTACACCTTC. V usage is TRBV19 and J usage is TRBJ1-2; TRBD1 matches 8 bases. This CDR3 has 13 residues. Germline CDR1 LNHDA, CDR2 SQIVND (reference sequence). With 6 bases clipped from V and 7 bases from J, the junction kept 7 bases outside the gene matches.

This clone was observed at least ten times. The CDR3 DNA reads TGTGCCAGCAGCTTAAACGGGGGGGACGAGCAGTACTTC. The encoded protein is CASSLNGGDEQYF. V usage is TRBV7-3 and J usage is TRBJ2-7; 8 bases match TRBD2. CDR3 length: 13 residues. The V gene end was trimmed by 1 base and the J gene end by 5 bases; junction bases not matched to a gene: 1. Germline CDR1 and CDR2: SGHTA and FQGTGA.

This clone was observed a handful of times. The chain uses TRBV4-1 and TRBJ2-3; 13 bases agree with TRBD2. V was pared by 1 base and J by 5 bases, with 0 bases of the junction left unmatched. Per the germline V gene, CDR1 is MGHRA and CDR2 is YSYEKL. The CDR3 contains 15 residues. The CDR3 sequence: CASSQGTSGRDTQYF. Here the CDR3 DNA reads TGCGCCAGCAGCCAAGGGACTAGCGGGAGAGATACGCAGTATTTT.

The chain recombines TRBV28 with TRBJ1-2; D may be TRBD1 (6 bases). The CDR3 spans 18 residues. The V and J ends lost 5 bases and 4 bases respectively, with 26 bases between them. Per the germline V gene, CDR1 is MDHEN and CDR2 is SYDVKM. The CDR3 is CASSQGGGQHFKSYGYTF. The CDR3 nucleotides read TGTGCCAGCAGTCAAGGGGGGGGGCAACATTTCAAATCCTATGGCTACACCTTC.

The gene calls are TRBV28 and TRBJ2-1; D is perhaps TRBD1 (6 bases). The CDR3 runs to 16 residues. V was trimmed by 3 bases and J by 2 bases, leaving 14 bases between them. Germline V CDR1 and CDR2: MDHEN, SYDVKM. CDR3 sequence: CASSFQGQGPYNEQFF. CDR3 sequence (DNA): TGTGCCAGCAGTTTTCAGGGCCAGGGGCCCTACAATGAGCAGTTCTTC.

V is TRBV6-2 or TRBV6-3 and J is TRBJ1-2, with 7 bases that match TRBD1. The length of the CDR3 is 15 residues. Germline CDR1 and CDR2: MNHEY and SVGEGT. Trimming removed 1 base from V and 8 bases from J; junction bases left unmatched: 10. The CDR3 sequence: CASSYYGRGVEGYTF. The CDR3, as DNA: TGTGCCAGCAGTTACTACGGCAGGGGGGTAGAAGGCTACACCTTC.

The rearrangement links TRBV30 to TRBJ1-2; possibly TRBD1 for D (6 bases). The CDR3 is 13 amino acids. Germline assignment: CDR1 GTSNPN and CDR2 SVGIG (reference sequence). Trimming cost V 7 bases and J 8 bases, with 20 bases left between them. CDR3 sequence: CALMGRGFGGYTF. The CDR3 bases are TGTGCCTTGATGGGTAGGGGGTTCGGGGGCTACACCTTC.

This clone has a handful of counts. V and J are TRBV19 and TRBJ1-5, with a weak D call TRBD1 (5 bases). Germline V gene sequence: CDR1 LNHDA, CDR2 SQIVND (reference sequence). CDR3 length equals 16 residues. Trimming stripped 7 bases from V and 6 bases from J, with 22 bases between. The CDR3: CASIPTVGDGGQPQHF. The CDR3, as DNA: TGTGCCAGTATCCCAACTGTAGGGGACGGGGGTCAGCCCCAGCATTTT.

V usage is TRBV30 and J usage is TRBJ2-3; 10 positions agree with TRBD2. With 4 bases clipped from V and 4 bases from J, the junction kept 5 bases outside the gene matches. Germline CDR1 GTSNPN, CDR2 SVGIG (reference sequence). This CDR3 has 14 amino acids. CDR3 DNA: TGTGCCTGGACCCTAGCGGGAGTCGCAGATACGCAGTATTTT. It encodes CAWTLAGVADTQYF.

In DNA, the CDR3 is TGCGCCAGCAGGCGACTAGCGGGAGGAGGAGATACGCAGTATTTT. Amino acid sequence: CASRRLAGGGDTQYF. V is TRBV10-2 and J is TRBJ2-3; 13 nucleotides agree with TRBD2. V lost 6 bases, J lost 5 bases, and 5 bases stayed unmatched. Per the germline V gene, CDR1 is WSHSY and CDR2 is SAAADI. The CDR3 length is 15 residues.

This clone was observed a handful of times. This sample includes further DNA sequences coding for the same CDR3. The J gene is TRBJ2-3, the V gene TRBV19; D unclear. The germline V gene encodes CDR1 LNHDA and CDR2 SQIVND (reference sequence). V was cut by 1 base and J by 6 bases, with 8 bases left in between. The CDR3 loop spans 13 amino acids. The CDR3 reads CASSIVGADTQYF. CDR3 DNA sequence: TGTGCCAGTAGTATAGTTGGAGCGGATACGCAGTATTTT.

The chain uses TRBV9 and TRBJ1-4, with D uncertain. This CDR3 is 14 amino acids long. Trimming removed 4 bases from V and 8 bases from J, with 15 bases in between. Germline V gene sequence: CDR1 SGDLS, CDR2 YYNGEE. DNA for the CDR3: TGTGCCAGCAGCCCCACGCTGGAGTGGGAAAAACTGTTTTTT. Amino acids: CASSPTLEWEKLFF.

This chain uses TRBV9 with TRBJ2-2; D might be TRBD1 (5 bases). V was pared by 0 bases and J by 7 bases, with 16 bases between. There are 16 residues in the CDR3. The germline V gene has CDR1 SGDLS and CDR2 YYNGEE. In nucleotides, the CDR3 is TGTGCCAGCAGCGTAGCCCTTACAGGTATCGGCGGGGAGCTGTTTTTT. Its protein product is CASSVALTGIGGELFF.